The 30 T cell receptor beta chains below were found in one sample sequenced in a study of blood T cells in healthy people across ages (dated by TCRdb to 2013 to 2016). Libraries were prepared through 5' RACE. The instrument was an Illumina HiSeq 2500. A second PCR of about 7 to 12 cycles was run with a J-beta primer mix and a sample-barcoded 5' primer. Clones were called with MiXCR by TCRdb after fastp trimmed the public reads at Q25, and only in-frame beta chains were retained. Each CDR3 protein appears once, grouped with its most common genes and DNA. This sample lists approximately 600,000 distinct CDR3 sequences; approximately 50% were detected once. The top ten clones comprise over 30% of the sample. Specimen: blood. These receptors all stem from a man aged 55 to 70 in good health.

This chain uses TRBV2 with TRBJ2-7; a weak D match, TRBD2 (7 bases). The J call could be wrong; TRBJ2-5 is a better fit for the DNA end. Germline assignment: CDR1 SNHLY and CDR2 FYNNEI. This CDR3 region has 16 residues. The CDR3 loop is CASSEWERDIQETQYF. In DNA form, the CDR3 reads TGTGCCAGCAGTGAATGGGAGCGGGACATCCAAGAGACCCAGTACTTC.

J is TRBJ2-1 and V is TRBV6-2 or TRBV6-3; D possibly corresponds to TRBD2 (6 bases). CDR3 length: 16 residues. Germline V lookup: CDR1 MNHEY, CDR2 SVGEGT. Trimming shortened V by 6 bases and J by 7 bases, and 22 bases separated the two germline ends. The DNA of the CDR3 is TGTGCCAGCAGCCCCCCTCGGGAGCGGACTGGGAATGAGCAGTTCTTC. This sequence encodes CASSPPRERTGNEQFF.

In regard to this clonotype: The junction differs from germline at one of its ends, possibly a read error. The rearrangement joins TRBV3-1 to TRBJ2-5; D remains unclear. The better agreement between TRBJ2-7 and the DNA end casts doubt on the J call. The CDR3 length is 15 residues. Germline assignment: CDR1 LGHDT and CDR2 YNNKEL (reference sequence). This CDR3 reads CVSSQDYPRPYEQYF. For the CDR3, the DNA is TGTGTCAGCAGCCAAGATTATCCCCGTCCGTACGAGCAGTACTTC.

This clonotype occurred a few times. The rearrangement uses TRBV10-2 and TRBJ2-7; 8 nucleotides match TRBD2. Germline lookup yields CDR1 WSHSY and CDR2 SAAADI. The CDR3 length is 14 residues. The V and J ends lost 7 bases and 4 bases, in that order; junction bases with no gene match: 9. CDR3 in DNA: TGCGCCAGCATCCGGGGGGGCGCATGGTACGAGCAGTACTTC. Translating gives CASIRGGAWYEQYF.

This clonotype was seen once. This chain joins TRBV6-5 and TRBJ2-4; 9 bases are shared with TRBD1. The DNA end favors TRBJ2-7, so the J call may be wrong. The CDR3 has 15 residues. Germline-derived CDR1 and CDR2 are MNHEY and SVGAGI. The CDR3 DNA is TGTGCCAGCAGGGAGGGGACAGGGTGGACCTACGAGCAGTACTTC. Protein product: CASREGTGWTYEQYF.

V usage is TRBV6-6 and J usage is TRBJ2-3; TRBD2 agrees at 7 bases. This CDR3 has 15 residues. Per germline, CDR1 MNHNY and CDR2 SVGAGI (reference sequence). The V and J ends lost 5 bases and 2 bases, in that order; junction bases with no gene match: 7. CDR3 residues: CASSTDGDYTDTQYF. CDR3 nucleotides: TGTGCCAGCAGTACGGACGGGGACTACACAGATACGCAGTATTTT.

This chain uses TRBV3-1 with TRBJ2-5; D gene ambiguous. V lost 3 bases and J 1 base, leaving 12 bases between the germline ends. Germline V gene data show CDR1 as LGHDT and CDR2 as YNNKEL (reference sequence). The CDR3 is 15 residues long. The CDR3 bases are TGTGCCAGCAGCCAGATGGTGGGGTCCCAAGAGACCCAGTACTTC. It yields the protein CASSQMVGSQETQYF.

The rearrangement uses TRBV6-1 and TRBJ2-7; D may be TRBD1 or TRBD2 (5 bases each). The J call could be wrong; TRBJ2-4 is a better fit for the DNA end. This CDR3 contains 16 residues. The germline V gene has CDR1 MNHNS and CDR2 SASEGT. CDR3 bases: TGTGCCAGCAGGGCCCCCCAGGGACGAGCCAAAAACATTCAGTACTTC. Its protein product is CASRAPQGRAKNIQYF.

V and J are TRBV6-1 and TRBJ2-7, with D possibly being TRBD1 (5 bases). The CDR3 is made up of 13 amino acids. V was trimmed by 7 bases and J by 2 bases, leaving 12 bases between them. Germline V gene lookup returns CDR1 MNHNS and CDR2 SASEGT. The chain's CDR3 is CASKGAGTYEQYF. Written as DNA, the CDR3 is TGTGCCAGCAAAGGGGCTGGAACCTACGAGCAGTACTTC.

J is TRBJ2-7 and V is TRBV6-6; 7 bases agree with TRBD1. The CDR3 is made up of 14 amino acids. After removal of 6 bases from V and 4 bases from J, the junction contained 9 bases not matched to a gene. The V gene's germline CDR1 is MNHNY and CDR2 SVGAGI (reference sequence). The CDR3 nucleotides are TGTGCCAGCAGGTCAGGGGGATCCCTATACGAGCAGTACTTC. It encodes CASRSGGSLYEQYF.

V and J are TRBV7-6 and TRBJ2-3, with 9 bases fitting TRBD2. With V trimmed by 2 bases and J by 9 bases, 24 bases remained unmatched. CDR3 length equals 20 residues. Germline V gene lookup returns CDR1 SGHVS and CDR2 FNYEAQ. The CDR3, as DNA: TGTGCCAGCAGCTTATACCGCCGGGCTAGCGGGGACCCCTTCGTAGCCACGCAGTATTTT. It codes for CASSLYRRASGDPFVATQYF.

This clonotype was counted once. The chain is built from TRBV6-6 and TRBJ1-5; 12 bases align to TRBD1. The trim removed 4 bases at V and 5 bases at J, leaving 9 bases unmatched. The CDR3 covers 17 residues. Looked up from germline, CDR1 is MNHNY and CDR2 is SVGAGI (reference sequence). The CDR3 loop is CASSFATGQGADQPQHF. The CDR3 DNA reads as TGTGCCAGCAGTTTCGCGACGGGACAGGGGGCAGATCAGCCCCAGCATTTT.

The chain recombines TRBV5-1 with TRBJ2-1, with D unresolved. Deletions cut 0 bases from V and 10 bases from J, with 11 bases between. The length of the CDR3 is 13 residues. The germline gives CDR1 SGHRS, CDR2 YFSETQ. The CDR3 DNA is TGCGCCAGCAGCTTGGATGGAGTTTACGAGCAGTTCTTC. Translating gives CASSLDGVYEQFF.

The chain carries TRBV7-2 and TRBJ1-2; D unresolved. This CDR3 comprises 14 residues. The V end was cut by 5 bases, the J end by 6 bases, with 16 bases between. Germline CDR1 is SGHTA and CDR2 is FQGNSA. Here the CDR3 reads CASSPPGRAHGYTF. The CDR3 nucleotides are TGTGCCAGCAGCCCCCCGGGTCGTGCTCATGGCTACACCTTC.

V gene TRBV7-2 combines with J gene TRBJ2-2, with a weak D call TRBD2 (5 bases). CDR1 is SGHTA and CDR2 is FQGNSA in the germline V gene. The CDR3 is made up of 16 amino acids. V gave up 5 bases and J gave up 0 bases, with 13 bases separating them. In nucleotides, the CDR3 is TGTGCCAGCAGCCTAAACGCGGGTGCGAACACCGGGGAGCTGTTTTTT. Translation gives CASSLNAGANTGELFF.

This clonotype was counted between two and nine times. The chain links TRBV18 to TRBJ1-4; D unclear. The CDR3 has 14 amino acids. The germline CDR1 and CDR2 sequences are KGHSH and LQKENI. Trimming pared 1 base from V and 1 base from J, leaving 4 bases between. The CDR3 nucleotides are TGTGCCAGCTCACCACAGGGAACTAATGAAAAACTGTTTTTT. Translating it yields CASSPQGTNEKLFF.

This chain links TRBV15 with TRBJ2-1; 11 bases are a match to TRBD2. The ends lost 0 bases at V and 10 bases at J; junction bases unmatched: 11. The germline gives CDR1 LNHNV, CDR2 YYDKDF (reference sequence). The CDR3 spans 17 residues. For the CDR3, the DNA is TGTGCCACCAGCAGAGATTTTAGCGGGGGGGGCCGTGGGGAGCAGTTCTTC. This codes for CATSRDFSGGGRGEQFF.

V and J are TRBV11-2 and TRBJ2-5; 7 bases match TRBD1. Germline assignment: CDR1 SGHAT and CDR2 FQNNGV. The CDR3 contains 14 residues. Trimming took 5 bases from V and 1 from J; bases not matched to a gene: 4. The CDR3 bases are TGTGCCAGCAGCATCGGACAGGTCCAAGAGACCCAGTACTTC. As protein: CASSIGQVQETQYF.

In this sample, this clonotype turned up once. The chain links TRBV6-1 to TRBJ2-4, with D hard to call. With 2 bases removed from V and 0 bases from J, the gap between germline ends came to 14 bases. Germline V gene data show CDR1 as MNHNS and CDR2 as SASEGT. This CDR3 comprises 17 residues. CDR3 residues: CASSEQSIALAKNIQYF. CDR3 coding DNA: TGTGCCAGCAGTGAACAGTCAATCGCGTTAGCCAAAAACATTCAGTACTTC.

CDR3 protein: CASSYAVPGQEVLGEQYF. The CDR3 coding sequence is TGTGCCAGCAGTTACGCGGTTCCTGGACAGGAGGTGTTGGGAGAGCAGTACTTC. The chain recombines TRBV6-2 or TRBV6-3 with TRBJ2-7, with 7 positions matching TRBD1. Trimming at V came to 2 bases and at J to 7 bases, leaving 20 bases not matched to a gene. The germline V gene encodes CDR1 MNHEY and CDR2 SVGEGT. The CDR3 extends over 18 amino acids.

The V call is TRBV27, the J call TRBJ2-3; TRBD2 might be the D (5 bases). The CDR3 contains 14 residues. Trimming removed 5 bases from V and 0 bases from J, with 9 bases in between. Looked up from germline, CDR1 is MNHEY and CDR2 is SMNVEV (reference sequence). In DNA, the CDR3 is TGTGCCAGCAGTCTAGCCACTAGCACAGATACGCAGTATTTT. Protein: CASSLATSTDTQYF.

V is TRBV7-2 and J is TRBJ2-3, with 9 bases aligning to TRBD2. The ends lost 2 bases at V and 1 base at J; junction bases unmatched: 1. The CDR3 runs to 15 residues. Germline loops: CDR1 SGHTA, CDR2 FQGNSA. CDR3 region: CASSLQRGGTDTQYF. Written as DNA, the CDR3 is TGTGCCAGCAGCTTACAGCGGGGGGGCACAGATACGCAGTATTTT.

The DNA for the CDR3 is TGCAGTGCTGCCCGCCGGGGGGAAGACGAAAAACTGTTTTTT. It translates to CSAARRGEDEKLFF. The chain uses TRBV20-1 and TRBJ1-4, with a tentative D call TRBD1 (5 bases). The germline V gene has CDR1 DFQATT and CDR2 SNEGSKA (reference sequence). This CDR3 region has 14 residues. V lost 5 bases to trimming and J lost 8 bases, with 18 bases between them.

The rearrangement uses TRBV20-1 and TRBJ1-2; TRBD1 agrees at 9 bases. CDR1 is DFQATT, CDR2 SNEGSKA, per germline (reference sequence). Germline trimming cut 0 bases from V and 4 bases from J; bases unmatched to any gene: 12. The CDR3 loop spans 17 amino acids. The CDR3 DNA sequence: TGCAGTGCTAGAGATCTCCGGGACAGGGACCTTCCCTATGGCTACACCTTC. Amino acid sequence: CSARDLRDRDLPYGYTF.

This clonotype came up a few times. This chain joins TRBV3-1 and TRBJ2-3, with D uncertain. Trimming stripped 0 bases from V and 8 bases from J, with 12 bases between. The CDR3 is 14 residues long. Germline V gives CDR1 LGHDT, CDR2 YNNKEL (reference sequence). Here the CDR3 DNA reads TGTGCCAGCAGCCAAGAAATGGCACTTCCTACGCAGTATTTT. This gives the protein CASSQEMALPTQYF.

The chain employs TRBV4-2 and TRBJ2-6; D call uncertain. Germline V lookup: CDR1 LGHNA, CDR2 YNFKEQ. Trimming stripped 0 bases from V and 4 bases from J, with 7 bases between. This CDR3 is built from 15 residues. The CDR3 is CASSQESRGANVLTF. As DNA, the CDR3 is TGTGCCAGCAGCCAAGAAAGTAGGGGGGCCAACGTCCTGACTTTC.

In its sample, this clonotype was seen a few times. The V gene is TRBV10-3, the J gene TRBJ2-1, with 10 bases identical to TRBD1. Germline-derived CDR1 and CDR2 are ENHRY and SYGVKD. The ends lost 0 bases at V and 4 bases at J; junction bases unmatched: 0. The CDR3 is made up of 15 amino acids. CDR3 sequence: CAISESGQGYNEQFF. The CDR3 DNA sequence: TGTGCCATCAGTGAGTCGGGACAGGGGTACAATGAGCAGTTCTTC.

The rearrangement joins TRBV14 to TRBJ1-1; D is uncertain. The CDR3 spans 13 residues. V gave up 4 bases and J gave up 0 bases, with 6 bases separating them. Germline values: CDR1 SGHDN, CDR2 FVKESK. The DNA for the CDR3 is TGTGCCAGCAGCCTTCTGGTGAACACTGAAGCTTTCTTT. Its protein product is CASSLLVNTEAFF.

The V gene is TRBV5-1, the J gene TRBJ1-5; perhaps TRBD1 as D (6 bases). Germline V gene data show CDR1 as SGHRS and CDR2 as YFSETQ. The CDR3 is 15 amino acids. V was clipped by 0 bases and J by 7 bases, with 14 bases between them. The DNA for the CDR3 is TGCGCCAGCAGCTTGGACTCCAGGGGAGGACAGCCCCAGCATTTT. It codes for CASSLDSRGGQPQHF.

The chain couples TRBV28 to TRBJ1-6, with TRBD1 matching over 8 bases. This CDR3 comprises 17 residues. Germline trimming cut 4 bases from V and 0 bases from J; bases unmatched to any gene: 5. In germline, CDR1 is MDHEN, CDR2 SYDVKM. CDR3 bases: TGTGCCAGCAGTTCCCCTGACAGGGGCTCCTATAATTCACCCCTCCACTTT. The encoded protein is CASSSPDRGSYNSPLHF.